A single sample is the source of the 3 T cell receptor beta chains below, sequenced in a study of tumor T cells in aggressive B-cell lymphoma. Libraries were prepared by immunoSEQ multiplex PCR; TCRdb keeps only in-frame clonotypes and omits some of them. The repertoire holds 2,000 to 2,500 clones, 65% to 85% seen once, with about 3.9% in the top ten. Source material: tumor tissue. All receptors derive from an adult with diffuse large B cell lymphoma.

The chain recombines TRBV5-1 with TRBJ2-2; 15 bases map to TRBD2. Trimming took 4 bases from V and 3 from J; bases not matched to a gene: 1. The CDR3 extends over 16 amino acids. The germline CDR1 and CDR2 sequences are SGHRS and YFSETQ. CDR3 region: CASSGLAGGYTGELFF. In DNA form, the CDR3 reads TGCGCCAGCAGCGGACTAGCGGGAGGGTACACCGGGGAGCTGTTTTTT. Using reference TRBV5-1 and TRBJ2-2 for the parts outside the CDR3, the full variable domain is KAGVTQTPRYLIKTRGQQVTLSCSPISGHRSVSWYQQTPGQGLQFLFEYFSETQRNKGNFPGRFSGRQFSNSRSEMNVSTLELGDSALYLCASSGLAGGYTGELFFGEGSRLTVL.

This clone turned up a few times. The chain is built from TRBV28 and TRBJ2-3; 9 bases match TRBD2. With 3 bases clipped from V and 3 bases from J, the junction kept 1 base outside the gene matches. This CDR3 spans 14 amino acids. Germline V CDR1 and CDR2: MDHEN, SYDVKM. The DNA for the CDR3 is TGTGCCAGCAGTTTTCTAGCGGGAACAGATACGCAGTATTTT. Amino acids: CASSFLAGTDTQYF.

The chain employs TRBV6-6 and TRBJ1-2, with TRBD1 matching 8 bases. Trimming at V came to 5 bases and at J to 1 base, leaving 3 bases not matched to a gene. Germline CDR1 MNHNY, CDR2 SVGAGI (reference sequence). This CDR3 spans 14 amino acids. The CDR3 is CASSPDRGNYGYTF. The CDR3 DNA follows: TGTGCCAGCAGTCCAGACAGGGGTAACTATGGCTACACCTTC.